This T cell receptor (beta chain) derives from a study of blood T cell repertoires in COVID-19. Across the study: PBMCs, B-cell-depleted T cells, or T cells were the source of the cDNA or gDNA that made up the material.

The J segment lost 7 bases and the V segment lost 5 bases, leaving 4 bases of the junction unmatched. The CDR3 runs to 14 residues. The V gene's germline CDR1 is SGHTA and CDR2 FQGTGA. Clones were read by immunoSEQ multiplex PCR, and TCRdb kept only the in-frame ones, dropping some. The table records roughly 380,000 clones, about 88% of them present only once. The sample holds a few counts of this clone. Participant age was roughly 18 to 100 years, and participants resided in fewer than 25 US areas. Each exposed participant met a COVID-19 case in the 2 weeks preceding study entry. The rearrangement joins TRBV7-3 to TRBJ1-6, with 8 nucleotides matching TRBD1. This clonotype was obtained from a woman aged 25 to 45 who had been exposed to COVID-19. Sequencing was performed on PBMCs or T cells enriched from blood (not recorded which). The CDR3 is CASSETGANSPLHF. The CDR3 coding sequence is TGTGCCAGCAGCGAGACAGGGGCGAATTCACCCCTCCACTTT.